Only a few counts were recorded for the clone carrying this TCR beta chain. This specimen belongs to a study of control samples from healthy donors and cancer patients. Only in-frame clones appear in the TCRdb table, and some are missing; sequencing was by immunoSEQ multiplex PCR. Of about 150,000 clones in the sample, over 90% were seen once. V dropped 3 bases and J dropped 5 bases, with 7 bases sitting between them. The CDR3 covers 12 residues. Germline V gene sequence: CDR1 SGHTA, CDR2 FQGNSA. The source of this sequence is a man aged 55 to 70 with colorectal cancer. The sample consisted of PBMCs. V gene TRBV7-2 combines with J gene TRBJ1-2, with a tentative D call TRBD1 (5 bases). Here the CDR3 DNA reads TGTGCCAGCAGCTTCGGGGGATATGGCTACACCTTC. Translated: CASSFGGYGYTF.